The 25 T cell receptor beta chains below come from one sample, sequenced in a study of beta chain features in type 1 diabetes. Overall study results and limits: For Type 1 diabetes patients, all four CD4+ subsets carried TCRB CDR3s that were moderately but significantly shorter.

These receptors lack a known antigen. The authors reverse transcribed all of the isolated RNA, so sequencing captured expressed TCRB transcripts. Method: immunoSEQ multiplex PCR; TCRdb's copy keeps in-frame clones and lacks some. The data contain a few hundred thousand clones, around 10% of them singletons. Sequenced material: central memory CD4+ T cells from blood. These receptors were taken from a man aged 25 to 40 with type 1 diabetes.

The chain is built from TRBV29-1 and TRBJ1-4; D call uncertain. Germline CDR1 and CDR2: SQVTM and ANQGSEA. Trimming pared 4 bases from V and 3 bases from J, leaving 9 bases between. This CDR3 contains 13 residues. The CDR3 region is CSVGSASNEKLFF. For the CDR3, the DNA is TGCAGCGTTGGTTCCGCGTCTAATGAAAAACTGTTTTTT.

The rearrangement joins TRBV7-3 to TRBJ2-3; 10 bases fit TRBD2. V lost 4 bases to trimming and J lost 4 bases; unmatched junction nucleotides: 5. CDR3 length: 15 amino acids. From germline, CDR1 is SGHTA and CDR2 FQGTGA. The CDR3 protein is CASSSSGRAPDTQYF. The CDR3 DNA reads as TGTGCCAGCAGCTCCAGCGGGAGGGCCCCAGATACGCAGTATTTT.

The CDR3 DNA reads as TGTGCCAGCACCCTGGGGGGAAGCACTGAAGCTTTCTTT. Its translation is CASTLGGSTEAFF. The chain joins TRBV2 to TRBJ1-1; TRBD1 is a possible D gene (5 bases). The CDR3 has 13 amino acids. Per germline, CDR1 SNHLY and CDR2 FYNNEI. The germline V and J ends were trimmed by 7 bases and 4 bases, with 13 bases remaining between them.

The chain joins TRBV29-1 to TRBJ1-2; maybe TRBD1 (5 bases). Germline values: CDR1 SQVTM, CDR2 ANQGSEA. This CDR3 has 14 residues. Trimming took 2 bases from V and 6 from J, leaving 16 bases between them. The CDR3 protein is CSVEWRRGADGYTF. DNA for the CDR3: TGCAGCGTTGAATGGCGTCGAGGGGCGGATGGCTACACCTTC.

The sample holds a few counts of this clone. This rearrangement joins TRBV11-1 to TRBJ2-1; possibly TRBD1 for D (5 bases). The CDR3 covers 14 residues. The germline CDR1 and CDR2 sequences are SGHAT and FQDESV (reference sequence). Trimming removed 1 base at V and 9 bases at J, with 13 bases between. Here the CDR3 reads CASSLDIRVVEQFF. The CDR3 DNA reads as TGTGCCAGCAGCTTAGACATCAGGGTAGTTGAGCAGTTCTTC.

This clone was detected a few times. This chain connects TRBV7-2 to TRBJ2-5, with 9 positions matching TRBD2. Trimming cost V 1 base and J 3 bases; bases outside gene matches: 3. The germline gives CDR1 SGHTA, CDR2 FQGNSA. The CDR3 covers 15 residues. The CDR3 loop is CASSLVAGEKETQYF. The DNA for the CDR3 is TGTGCCAGCAGCTTAGTAGCGGGAGAGAAAGAGACCCAGTACTTC.

This clone showed up just a few times. The CDR3, as DNA: TGTGCCAGCAGTCCGGCCCTGGGGATTAAGAGCACAGATACGCAGTATTTT. Its translation: CASSPALGIKSTDTQYF. V usage is TRBV28 and J usage is TRBJ2-3, with D unclear. Germline lookup yields CDR1 MDHEN and CDR2 SYDVKM. This CDR3 spans 17 amino acids. V dropped 5 bases and J dropped 0 bases, with 18 bases sitting between them.

This chain uses TRBV7-9 with TRBJ2-7, with 8 bases fitting TRBD2. CDR1 SEHNR and CDR2 FQNEAQ come from the germline V gene (reference sequence). Germline trimming cut 5 bases from V and 3 bases from J; bases unmatched to any gene: 6. The CDR3 extends over 14 amino acids. The CDR3 DNA is TGTGCCAGCAGCCCCCCGGGAGGGGGCTACGAGCAGTACTTC. It codes for CASSPPGGGYEQYF.

The V and J genes are TRBV7-2 and TRBJ2-2; the match to TRBD1 covers 9 bases. This CDR3 is built from 17 residues. Germline V gene lookup returns CDR1 SGHTA and CDR2 FQGNSA. Trimming took 0 bases from V and 4 from J; bases not matched to a gene: 6. CDR3 sequence: CASSLAQGAFGTGELFF. The CDR3 DNA sequence: TGTGCCAGCAGCTTAGCACAGGGGGCCTTCGGCACCGGGGAGCTGTTTTTT.

The CDR3 nucleotides are TGTGCCAGCAGCTTAGCATTCACAGGGGGCAGCTACGAGCAGTACTTC. Protein: CASSLAFTGGSYEQYF. V usage is TRBV11-2 and J usage is TRBJ2-7; 9 positions agree with TRBD1. Germline assignment: CDR1 SGHAT and CDR2 FQNNGV. V was pared by 1 base and J by 3 bases, with 7 bases of the junction left unmatched. This CDR3 has 16 amino acids.

This clone was found a few times. This sequence joins TRBV19 and TRBJ1-2, with 7 bases aligning to TRBD1. CDR3 length equals 15 residues. Losses at the gene ends were 3 bases for V and 8 bases for J; bases not matched to a gene: 12. Germline V gene sequence: CDR1 LNHDA, CDR2 SQIVND (reference sequence). The CDR3 sequence is CASSIGVGTAAGYTF. CDR3 bases: TGTGCCAGTAGTATTGGTGTGGGGACAGCGGCGGGCTACACCTTC.

CDR3 in DNA: TGTGCCAGTATGGGGGCTAACTATGGCTACACCTTC. It encodes CASMGANYGYTF. The V and J genes are TRBV19 and TRBJ1-2, with D possibly being TRBD1 (5 bases). Germline CDR1 is LNHDA and CDR2 is SQIVND (reference sequence). This CDR3 region has 12 residues. The ends were cut back, 7 bases at V and 0 bases at J, with 6 bases in the middle.

This clone was picked up a small number of times. The chain uses TRBV2 and TRBJ2-5; TRBD2 agrees at 12 bases. The V and J ends lost 5 bases and 11 bases, in that order; junction bases with no gene match: 12. This CDR3 contains 15 residues. Looked up from germline, CDR1 is SNHLY and CDR2 is FYNNEI. CDR3 DNA: TGTGCCAGCAGTTCCAAATGGACTAGCGGGAACCAGCAGTACTTC. Residues: CASSSKWTSGNQQYF.

This clone was detected ten times or more. The V and J genes are TRBV7-9 and TRBJ1-1, with D uncertain. Germline V gene lookup returns CDR1 SEHNR and CDR2 FQNEAQ (reference sequence). V was pared by 2 bases and J by 3 bases, with 4 bases between. The CDR3 consists of 12 residues. The CDR3 sequence: CASSLRYTEAFF. For the CDR3, the DNA is TGTGCCAGCAGCTTACGGTACACTGAAGCTTTCTTT.

This clone was counted a few times. J is TRBJ2-3 and V is TRBV5-1; D gene ambiguous. Germline V gene lookup returns CDR1 SGHRS and CDR2 YFSETQ. This CDR3 comprises 16 residues. The V gene lost 1 base and the J gene lost 0 bases, with 12 bases spanning the gap. In DNA, the CDR3 is TGCGCCAGCAGCTTGTCAACGCTCTCTAGCACAGATACGCAGTATTTT. It codes for CASSLSTLSSTDTQYF. Full variable domain (remainder filled in from reference TRBV5-1 and TRBJ2-3): KAGVTQTPRYLIKTRGQQVTLSCSPISGHRSVSWYQQTPGQGLQFLFEYFSETQRNKGNFPGRFSGRQFSNSRSEMNVSTLELGDSALYLCASSLSTLSSTDTQYFGPGTRLTVL.

The genes are TRBV11-2 and TRBJ2-7; D is possibly TRBD2 (5 bases). Trimming pared 5 bases from V and 1 base from J, leaving 12 bases between. CDR3 length equals 14 residues. CDR1 and CDR2 from the germline V gene are SGHAT and FQNNGV. CDR3 bases: TGTGCCAGCAGCCTAGCTCAGATTTCCTACGAGCAGTACTTC. It codes for CASSLAQISYEQYF.

This clone was counted ten times or more. The chain combines TRBV7-9 with TRBJ2-4; 7 positions match TRBD1. The V segment lost 0 bases and the J segment 2 bases; nucleotides outside the gene matches: 4. CDR1 and CDR2 (germline): SEHNR, FQNEAQ (reference sequence). This CDR3 has 16 amino acids. The CDR3 is CASSLASRGPKNIQYF. CDR3 in DNA: TGTGCCAGCAGCTTAGCGTCGAGGGGGCCCAAAAACATTCAGTACTTC. Based on the CDR3 plus reference TRBV7-9 and TRBJ2-4, the full variable domain is DTGVSQNPRHKITKRGQNVTFRCDPISEHNRLYWYRQTLGQGPEFLTYFQNEAQLEKSRLLSDRFSAERPKGSFSTLEIQRTEQGDSAMYLCASSLASRGPKNIQYFGAGTRLSVL.

This clone turned up a few times. The V gene is TRBV6-5, the J gene TRBJ2-7; no clear D gene. This CDR3 has 13 amino acids. Germline CDR1 is MNHEY and CDR2 is SVGAGI. The V and J ends lost 6 bases and 2 bases respectively, with 11 bases between them. The CDR3 DNA follows: TGTGCCAGCAGCCGACTTGGGCCCTACGAGCAGTACTTC. Its protein is CASSRLGPYEQYF.

This clone has just a few counts. This same CDR3 is encoded by further DNA sequences in the sample. The chain joins TRBV11-3 to TRBJ2-1; the D gene is possibly TRBD2 (6 bases). The V gene's germline CDR1 is SGHNT and CDR2 YENEEA. V was shortened by 0 bases and J by 0 bases, with 15 bases between the two germline ends. The CDR3 contains 18 residues. Here the CDR3 reads CASSLDQGGSSSYNEQFF. The CDR3, as DNA: TGTGCCAGCAGCTTAGATCAGGGAGGATCCAGCTCCTACAATGAGCAGTTCTTC.

Here the CDR3 DNA reads TGCGCCAGCAGCCTCGGAACCCAAAAGACCTATGGCTACACCTTC. Translated, it gives CASSLGTQKTYGYTF. This chain links TRBV4-1 with TRBJ1-2, with D hard to call. Germline assignment: CDR1 MGHRA and CDR2 YSYEKL. Trimming shortened V by 4 bases and J by 4 bases, and 16 bases separated the two germline ends. This CDR3 spans 15 amino acids.

The sample holds many counts of this clone. The chain uses TRBV21-1 and TRBJ1-2; the DNA was not used to check the table's D call, TRBD1. TRBV21-1 has pseudogene status. The CDR3 has 14 amino acids. The DNA of the CDR3 is TGTGCCAGCAGCAAAGGTGAAGGGGGCTATGGCTACACCTTC. Translating it yields CASSKGEGGYGYTF.

This chain joins TRBV28 and TRBJ1-2; no definite D call. Germline V gene sequence: CDR1 MDHEN, CDR2 SYDVKM. The CDR3 totals 12 residues. Trimming stripped 10 bases from V and 5 bases from J, with 14 bases between. This chain's CDR3 is CAIGIGVYGYTF. CDR3 bases: TGTGCCATCGGAATTGGGGTTTATGGCTACACCTTC.

The chain uses TRBV11-2 and TRBJ2-7; weak D call: TRBD1 (6 bases). The CDR3 runs 15 residues. Germline V gene sequence: CDR1 SGHAT, CDR2 FQNNGV. V lost 5 bases to trimming and J lost 3 bases, with 17 bases between them. The CDR3 DNA sequence: TGTGCCAGCAGCCTTCGGGACACCCTCAACTACGAGCAGTACTTC. It yields the protein CASSLRDTLNYEQYF.

The genes are TRBV5-1 and TRBJ1-1; D gene uncertain. CDR3 length: 15 residues. Trimming took 7 bases from V and 5 from J, leaving 21 bases between them. Germline CDR1 and CDR2: SGHRS and YFSETQ. The CDR3 loop is CASGPVTEVGTEAFF. The CDR3, as DNA: TGCGCCAGCGGACCAGTTACGGAGGTGGGAACTGAAGCTTTCTTT.

In this sample, this clone turned up a few times. V is TRBV5-1 and J is TRBJ2-7, with D possibly being TRBD2 (6 bases). Trimming cost V 0 bases and J 3 bases, with 13 bases left between them. The CDR3 totals 15 residues. Germline values: CDR1 SGHRS, CDR2 YFSETQ. CDR3 DNA: TGCGCCAGCAGCTTGGCCGCTAGCGTTAACTACGAGCAGTACTTC. This codes for CASSLAASVNYEQYF.